The TCR beta chain described here comes from a study of blood T cell repertoires in COVID-19. On the study more broadly: Acute and convalescent COVID-19 specimens originated in the United States, Italy and Spain.

There are 15 residues in the CDR3. Germline-derived CDR1 and CDR2 are KGHSH and LQKENI. V shed 0 bases and J shed 5 bases, with 10 bases lying between them. Data came from immunoSEQ multiplex PCR; TCRdb stores just in-frame clones and leaves some out. Among over 200,000 clones listed, about 89% were seen once. The source material was PBMCs or T cells enriched from blood (not recorded which). The V gene is TRBV18, the J gene TRBJ2-2; D call uncertain. The origin of this receptor is a man between 40 and 49 years old who had recovered from COVID-19. CDR3 sequence (DNA): TGTGCCAGCTCACCACCAATATACTGGACCGGGGAGCTGTTTTTT. Its protein product is CASSPPIYWTGELFF. Using reference TRBV18 and TRBJ2-2 for the parts outside the CDR3, the full variable domain is NAGVMQNPRHLVRRRGQEARLRCSPMKGHSHVYWYRQLPEEGLKFMVYLQKENIIDESGMPKERFSAEFPKEGPSILRIQQVVRGDSAAYFCASSPPIYWTGELFFGEGSRLTVL.